This T cell receptor (beta chain) is drawn from a study of blood T cell repertoires in COVID-19. As for the study in general: T cells, B-cell-depleted T cells, or PBMCs provided the cDNA or gDNA that served as material.

The V gene's germline CDR1 is MNHEY and CDR2 SVGAGI. Trimming left V 7 bases short and J 3 bases short, with 16 bases between. The CDR3 consists of 14 residues. Per the authors' pipeline: Scientists estimated how many nucleated cells there were by amplifying reference gene primers. The table came from immunoSEQ multiplex PCR; TCRdb's copy has only in-frame clones and leaves some out. V and J calls and clone size follow that table, whereas D and trimming were derived from the DNA. The table shows around 330,000 clones, with over 75% occurring only once. This clonotype was obtained from a woman aged 45-59 years with active or convalescent COVID-19. The sequenced sample consisted of peripheral blood. This rearrangement joins TRBV6-5 to TRBJ2-7; D is perhaps TRBD1 (5 bases). The CDR3 loop is CASTRQGSHYEQYF. The CDR3, as DNA: TGTGCCAGCACCCGCCAGGGTTCCCACTACGAGCAGTACTTC.